The clone carrying this T cell receptor (beta chain) has a single count. The CDR3 has 19 residues. Germline CDR1 is LNHDA and CDR2 is SQIVND (reference sequence). Trimming left V 7 bases short and J 2 bases short, with 24 bases between. The entry originates in a study of blood T cell repertoires in COVID-19. Assignment of participants to cohorts was predicated upon participant-reported clinical history. In the authors' workflow: By means of reference gene primer amplification, nucleated cell counts were estimated. The method was immunoSEQ multiplex PCR; TCRdb's version includes in-frame clones alone and lacks a portion of them. V and J calls and clone size follow that table, whereas D and trimming were derived from the DNA. This sample carries a few hundred thousand clones, 85% to 90% of them seen once, and the ten largest clones take around 9.3%.

The chain has TRBV19 and TRBJ1-6, with D possibly being TRBD1 (5 bases). This TCR came from a woman between 50 and 59 years old who had recovered from COVID-19. Sequenced sample: PBMCs or T cells enriched from blood (not recorded which). The CDR3 is CASTSQGQMAGPYNSPLHF. The CDR3 DNA reads TGTGCCAGTACGAGCCAGGGCCAGATGGCGGGGCCCTATAATTCACCCCTCCACTTT.